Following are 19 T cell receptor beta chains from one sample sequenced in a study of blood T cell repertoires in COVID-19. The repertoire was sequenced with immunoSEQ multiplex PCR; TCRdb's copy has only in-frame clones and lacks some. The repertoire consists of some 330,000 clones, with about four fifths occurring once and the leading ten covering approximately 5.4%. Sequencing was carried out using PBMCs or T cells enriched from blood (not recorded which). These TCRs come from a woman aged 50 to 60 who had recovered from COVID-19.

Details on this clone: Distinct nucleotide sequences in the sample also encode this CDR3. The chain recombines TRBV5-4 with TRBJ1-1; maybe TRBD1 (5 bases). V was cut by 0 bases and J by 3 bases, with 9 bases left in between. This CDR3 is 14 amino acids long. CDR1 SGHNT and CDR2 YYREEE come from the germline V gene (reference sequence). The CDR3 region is CASSLGGAHTEAFF. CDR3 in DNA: TGTGCCAGCAGCTTGGGCGGGGCGCACACTGAAGCTTTCTTT.

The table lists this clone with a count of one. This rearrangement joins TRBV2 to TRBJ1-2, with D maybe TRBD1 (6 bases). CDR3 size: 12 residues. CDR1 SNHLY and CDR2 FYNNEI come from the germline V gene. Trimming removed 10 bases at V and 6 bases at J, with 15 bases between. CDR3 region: CATRGGADGYTF. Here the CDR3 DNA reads TGTGCCACTAGGGGGGGGGCTGATGGCTACACCTTC.

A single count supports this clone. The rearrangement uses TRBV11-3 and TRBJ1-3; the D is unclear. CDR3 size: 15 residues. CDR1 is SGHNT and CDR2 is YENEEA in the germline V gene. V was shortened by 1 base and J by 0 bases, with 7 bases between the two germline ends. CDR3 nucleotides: TGTGCCAGCAGCTTAGGGCGGAACTCTGGAAACACCATATATTTT. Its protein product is CASSLGRNSGNTIYF. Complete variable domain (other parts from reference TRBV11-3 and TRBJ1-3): EAGVVQSPRYKIIEKKQPVAFWCNPISGHNTLYWYLQNLGQGPELLIRYENEEAVDDSQLPKDRFSAERLKGVDSTLKIQPAELGDSAVYLCASSLGRNSGNTIYFGEGSWLTVV.

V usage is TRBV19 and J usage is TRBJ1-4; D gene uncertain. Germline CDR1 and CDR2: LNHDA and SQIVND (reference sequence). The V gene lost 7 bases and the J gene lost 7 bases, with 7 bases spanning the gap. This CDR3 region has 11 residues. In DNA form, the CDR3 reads TGTGCCAGTAAGGGAGGTGAAAAACTGTTTTTT. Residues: CASKGGEKLFF.

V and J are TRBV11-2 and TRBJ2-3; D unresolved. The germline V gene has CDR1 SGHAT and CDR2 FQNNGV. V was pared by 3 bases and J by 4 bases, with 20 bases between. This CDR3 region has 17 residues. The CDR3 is CASSLWMVNLESDTQYF. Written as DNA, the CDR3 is TGTGCCAGCAGCTTGTGGATGGTGAATTTGGAGTCAGATACGCAGTATTTT.

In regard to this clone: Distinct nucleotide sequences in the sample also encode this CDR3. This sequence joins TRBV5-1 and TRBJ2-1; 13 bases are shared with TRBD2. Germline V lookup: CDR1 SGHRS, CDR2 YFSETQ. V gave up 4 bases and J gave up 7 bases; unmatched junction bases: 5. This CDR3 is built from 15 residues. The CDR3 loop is CASSLGLAGENEQFF. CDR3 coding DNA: TGCGCCAGCAGCCTTGGACTAGCGGGGGAGAATGAGCAGTTCTTC.

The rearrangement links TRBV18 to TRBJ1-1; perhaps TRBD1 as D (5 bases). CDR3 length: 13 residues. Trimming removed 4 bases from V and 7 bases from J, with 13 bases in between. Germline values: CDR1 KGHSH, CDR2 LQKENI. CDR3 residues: CASSLQTELEAFF. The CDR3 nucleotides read TGTGCCAGCTCACTCCAGACAGAACTTGAAGCTTTCTTT.

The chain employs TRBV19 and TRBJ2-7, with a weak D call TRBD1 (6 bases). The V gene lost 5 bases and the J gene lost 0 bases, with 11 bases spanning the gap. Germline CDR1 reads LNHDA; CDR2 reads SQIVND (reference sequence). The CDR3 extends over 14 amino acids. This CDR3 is CASSVTGNSYEQYF. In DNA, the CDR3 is TGTGCCAGTAGTGTCACAGGGAACTCCTACGAGCAGTACTTC.

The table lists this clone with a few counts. The CDR3 sequence is CASSQAGTSNGYTF. CDR3 in DNA: TGCGCCAGCAGCCAGGCAGGGACTTCGAATGGCTACACCTTC. The chain links TRBV4-3 to TRBJ1-2, with D tentatively TRBD1 (5 bases). Trimming shortened V by 3 bases and J by 6 bases, and 14 bases separated the two germline ends. Looked up from germline, CDR1 is LGHNA and CDR2 is YSLEER. This CDR3 comprises 14 residues.

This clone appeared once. Written as DNA, the CDR3 is TGCGCCAGCAGCCCGACCGGGACTAGGGCCGAGCAGTACTTC. This gives the protein CASSPTGTRAEQYF. The gene calls are TRBV5-1 and TRBJ2-7; 8 bases line up with TRBD2. Germline CDR1 reads SGHRS; CDR2 reads YFSETQ. V shed 4 bases, J shed 6 bases, and the junction held 9 bases outside the gene matches. The CDR3 spans 14 residues.

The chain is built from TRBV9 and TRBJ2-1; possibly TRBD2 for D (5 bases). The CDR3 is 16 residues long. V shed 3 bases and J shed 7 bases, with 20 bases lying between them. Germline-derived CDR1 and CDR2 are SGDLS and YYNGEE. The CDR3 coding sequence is TGTGCCAGCAGCGAACGTAGCGTGGTCCTTGAGAATGAGCAGTTCTTC. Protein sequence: CASSERSVVLENEQFF.

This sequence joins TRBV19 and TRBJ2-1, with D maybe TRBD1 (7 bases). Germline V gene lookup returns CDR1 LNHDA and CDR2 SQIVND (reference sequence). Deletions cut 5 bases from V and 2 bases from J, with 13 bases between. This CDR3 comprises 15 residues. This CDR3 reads CASSSGGSAYNEQFF. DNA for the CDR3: TGTGCCAGTAGTTCAGGGGGGAGTGCCTACAATGAGCAGTTCTTC.

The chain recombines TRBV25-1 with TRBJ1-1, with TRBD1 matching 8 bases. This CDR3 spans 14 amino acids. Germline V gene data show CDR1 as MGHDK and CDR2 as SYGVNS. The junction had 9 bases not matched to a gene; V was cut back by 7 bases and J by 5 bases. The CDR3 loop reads CASTRTGMLTEAFF. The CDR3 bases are TGTGCCAGCACCCGGACAGGGATGTTGACTGAAGCTTTCTTT.

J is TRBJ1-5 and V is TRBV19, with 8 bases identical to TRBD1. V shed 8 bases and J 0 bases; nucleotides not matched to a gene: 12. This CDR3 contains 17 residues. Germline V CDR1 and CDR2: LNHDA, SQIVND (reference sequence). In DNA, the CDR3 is TGTGCCAGTGGGAGACAGGGGTCACTCGATAGCAATCAGCCCCAGCATTTT. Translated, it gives CASGRQGSLDSNQPQHF.

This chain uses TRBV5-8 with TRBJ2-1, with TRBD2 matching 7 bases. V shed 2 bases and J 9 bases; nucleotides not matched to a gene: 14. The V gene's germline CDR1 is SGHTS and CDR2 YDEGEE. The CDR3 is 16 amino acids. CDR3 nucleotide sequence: TGTGCCAGCAGCTTCGGGGGGATACCTGGTCAGGGTGAGCAGTTCTTC. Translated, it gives CASSFGGIPGQGEQFF.

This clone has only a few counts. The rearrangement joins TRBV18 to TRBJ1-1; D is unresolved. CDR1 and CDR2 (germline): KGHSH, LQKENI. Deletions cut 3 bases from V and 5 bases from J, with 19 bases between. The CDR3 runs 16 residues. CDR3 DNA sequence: TGTGCCAGCTCACCCACGTCGCACCCCAGCGGTACTGAAGCTTTCTTT. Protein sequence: CASSPTSHPSGTEAFF.

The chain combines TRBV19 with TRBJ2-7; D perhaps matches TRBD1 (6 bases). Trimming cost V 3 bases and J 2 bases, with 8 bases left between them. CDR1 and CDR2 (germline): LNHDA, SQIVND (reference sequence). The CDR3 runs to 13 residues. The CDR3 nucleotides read TGTGCCAGTAGTATGAGGGGGACCTACGAGCAGTACTTC. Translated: CASSMRGTYEQYF.

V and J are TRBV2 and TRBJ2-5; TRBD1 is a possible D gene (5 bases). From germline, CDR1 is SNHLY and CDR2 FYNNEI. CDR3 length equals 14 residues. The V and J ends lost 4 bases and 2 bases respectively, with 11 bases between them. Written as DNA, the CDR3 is TGTGCCAGCAGTGTGTTGGGGCAACAAGAGACCCAGTACTTC. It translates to CASSVLGQQETQYF.

The CDR3 is CASSQDREDYNSPLHF. The CDR3 DNA sequence: TGCGCCAGCAGCCAAGATCGGGAGGACTATAATTCACCCCTCCACTTT. The chain recombines TRBV4-1 with TRBJ1-6, with D unclear. The germline CDR1 and CDR2 sequences are MGHRA and YSYEKL. V was clipped by 0 bases and J by 3 bases, with 9 bases between them. The CDR3 loop spans 16 amino acids.